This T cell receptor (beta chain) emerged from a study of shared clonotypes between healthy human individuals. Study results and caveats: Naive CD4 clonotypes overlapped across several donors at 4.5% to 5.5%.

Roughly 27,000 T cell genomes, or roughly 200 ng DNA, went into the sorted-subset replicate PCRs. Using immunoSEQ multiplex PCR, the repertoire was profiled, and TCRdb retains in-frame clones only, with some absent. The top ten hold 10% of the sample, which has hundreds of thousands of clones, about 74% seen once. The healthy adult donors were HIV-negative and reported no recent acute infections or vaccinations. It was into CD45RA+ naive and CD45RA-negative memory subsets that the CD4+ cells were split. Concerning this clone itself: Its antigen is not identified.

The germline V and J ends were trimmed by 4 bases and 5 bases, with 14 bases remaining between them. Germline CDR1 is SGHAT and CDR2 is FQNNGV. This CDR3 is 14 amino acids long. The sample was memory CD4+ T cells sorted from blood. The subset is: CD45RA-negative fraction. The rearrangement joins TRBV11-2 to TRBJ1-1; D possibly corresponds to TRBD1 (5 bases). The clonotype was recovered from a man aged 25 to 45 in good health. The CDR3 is CASSSGGGWTEAFF. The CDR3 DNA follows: TGTGCCAGCAGCTCAGGTGGGGGTTGGACTGAAGCTTTCTTT. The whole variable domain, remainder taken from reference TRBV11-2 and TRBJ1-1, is EAGVAQSPRYKIIEKRQSVAFWCNPISGHATLYWYQQILGQGPKLLIQFQNNGVVDDSQLPKDRFSAERLKGVDSTLKIQPAKLEDSAVYLCASSSGGGWTEAFFGQGTRLTVV.